This TCR beta chain appears in the sequencing data of a study of technical replicates of blood from a handful of donors. Generated by immunoSEQ multiplex PCR, the TCRdb table keeps only in-frame clones and is missing some. This sample has approximately 80,000 clones, with around nine tenths found just once. The sequenced sample consisted of T cells isolated from PBMCs. This TCR came from a human donor in good health.

CDR3 loop: CASSLAFGGPKGAFF. As DNA, the CDR3 is TGTGCCAGCAGCTTGGCCTTCGGGGGGCCCAAAGGGGCTTTCTTT. The genes are TRBV5-4 and TRBJ1-1; D perhaps matches TRBD1 (6 bases). Germline CDR1 reads SGHNT; CDR2 reads YYREEE (reference sequence). The CDR3 covers 15 residues. V lost 0 bases to trimming and J lost 11 bases, with 20 bases between them.